This T cell receptor beta chain derives from a study of T cell responses to AZD1222 COVID-19 vaccine. V was shortened by 4 bases and J by 3 bases, with 20 bases between the two germline ends. The CDR3 is 16 amino acids. Germline CDR1 reads SGHRS; CDR2 reads YFSETQ. Measured with immunoSEQ multiplex PCR; TCRdb has only the in-frame clones, and not every one. The table records 120,000 or so clones, about 90% of them present only once. The chain couples TRBV5-1 to TRBJ2-7, with D possibly being TRBD1 (6 bases). The TCR originated in an adult in good health. The sequencing used peripheral blood, collected on day 0 of AZD1222 vaccination. The DNA of the CDR3 is TGCGCCAGCAGCCCAAGCCTGGACAGCCTTAGCTACGAGCAGTACTTC. Protein sequence: CASSPSLDSLSYEQYF.